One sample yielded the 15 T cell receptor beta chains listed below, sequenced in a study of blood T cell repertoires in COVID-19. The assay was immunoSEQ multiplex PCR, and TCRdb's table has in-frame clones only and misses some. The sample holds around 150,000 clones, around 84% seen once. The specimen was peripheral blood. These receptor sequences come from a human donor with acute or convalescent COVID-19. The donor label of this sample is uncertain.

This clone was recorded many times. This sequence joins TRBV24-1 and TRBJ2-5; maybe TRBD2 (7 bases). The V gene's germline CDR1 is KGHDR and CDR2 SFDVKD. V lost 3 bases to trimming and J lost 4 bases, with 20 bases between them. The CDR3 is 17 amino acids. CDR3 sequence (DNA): TGTGCCACCAGTGATCCAGTCGGGGGGCTATCTGGAGAGACCCAGTACTTC. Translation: CATSDPVGGLSGETQYF.

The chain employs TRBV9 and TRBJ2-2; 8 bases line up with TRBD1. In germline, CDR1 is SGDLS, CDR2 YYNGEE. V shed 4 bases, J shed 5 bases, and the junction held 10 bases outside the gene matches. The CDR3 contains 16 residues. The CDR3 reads CASSMNPGGRTGELFF. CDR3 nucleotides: TGTGCCAGCAGCATGAACCCAGGGGGCCGGACCGGGGAGCTGTTTTTT.

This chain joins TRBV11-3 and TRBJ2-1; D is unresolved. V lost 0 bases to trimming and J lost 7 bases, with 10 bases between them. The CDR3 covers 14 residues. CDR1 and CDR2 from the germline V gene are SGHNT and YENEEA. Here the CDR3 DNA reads TGTGCCAGCAGCTTAGATTTCAGGCGTAATGAGCAGTTCTTC. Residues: CASSLDFRRNEQFF.

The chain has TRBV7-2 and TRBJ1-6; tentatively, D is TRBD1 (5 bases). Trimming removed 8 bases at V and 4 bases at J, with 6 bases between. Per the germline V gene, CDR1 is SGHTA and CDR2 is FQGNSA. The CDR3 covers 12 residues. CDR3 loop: CASGTYNSPLHF. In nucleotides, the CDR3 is TGTGCCAGCGGGACTTATAATTCACCCCTCCACTTT.

Written as DNA, the CDR3 is TGTGCCAGCAGCCCACTGGGACAGGAGAACACTGAAGCTTTCTTT. It codes for CASSPLGQENTEAFF. V usage is TRBV5-4 and J usage is TRBJ1-1; TRBD1 matches at 8 bases. The length of the CDR3 is 15 residues. J was trimmed by 1 base and V by 4 bases; bases with no gene match: 6. Germline CDR1 reads SGHNT; CDR2 reads YYREEE (reference sequence).

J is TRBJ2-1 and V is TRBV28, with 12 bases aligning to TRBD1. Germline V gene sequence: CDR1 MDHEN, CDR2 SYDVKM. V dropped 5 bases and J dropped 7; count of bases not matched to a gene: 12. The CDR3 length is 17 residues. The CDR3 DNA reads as TGTGCCAGCAGTCCGACCGGGACAGGGGGCGTAAGAAATGAGCAGTTCTTC. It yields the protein CASSPTGTGGVRNEQFF. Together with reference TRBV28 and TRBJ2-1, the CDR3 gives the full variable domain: DVKVTQSSRYLVKRTGEKVFLECVQDMDHENMFWYRQDPGLGLRLIYFSYDVKMKEKGDIPEGYSVSREKKERFSLILESASTNQTSMYLCASSPTGTGGVRNEQFFGPGTRLTVL.

The CDR3 sequence: CASSIGQGNEAFF. The CDR3 nucleotides read TGCGCCAGCAGCATAGGACAGGGCAATGAAGCTTTCTTT. The chain couples TRBV5-1 to TRBJ1-1; 8 bases fit TRBD1. The germline gives CDR1 SGHRS, CDR2 YFSETQ. The CDR3 runs to 13 residues. The V gene end was trimmed by 4 bases and the J gene end by 7 bases; junction bases not matched to a gene: 6.

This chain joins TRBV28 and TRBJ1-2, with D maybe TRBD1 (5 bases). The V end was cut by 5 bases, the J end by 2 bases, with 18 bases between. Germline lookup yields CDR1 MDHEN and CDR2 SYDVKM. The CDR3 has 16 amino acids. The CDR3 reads CASSLPGLPLNYGYTF. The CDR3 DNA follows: TGTGCCAGCAGTCTCCCGGGACTCCCACTCAACTATGGCTACACCTTC.

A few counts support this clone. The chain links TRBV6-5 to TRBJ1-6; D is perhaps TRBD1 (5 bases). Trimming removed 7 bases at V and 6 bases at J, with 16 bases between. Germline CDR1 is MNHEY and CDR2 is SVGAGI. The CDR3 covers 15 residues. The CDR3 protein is CASNAGGPRNSPLHF. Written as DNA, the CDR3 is TGTGCCAGCAACGCGGGGGGACCTCGTAATTCACCCCTCCACTTT.

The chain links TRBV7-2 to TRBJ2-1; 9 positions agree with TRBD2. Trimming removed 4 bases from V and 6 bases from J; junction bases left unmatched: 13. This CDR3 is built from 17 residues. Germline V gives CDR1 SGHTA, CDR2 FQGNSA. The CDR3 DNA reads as TGTGCCAGCAGCTCAGCGTCGGGCGGGGGGGGTAGCAATGAGCAGTTCTTC. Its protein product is CASSSASGGGGSNEQFF.

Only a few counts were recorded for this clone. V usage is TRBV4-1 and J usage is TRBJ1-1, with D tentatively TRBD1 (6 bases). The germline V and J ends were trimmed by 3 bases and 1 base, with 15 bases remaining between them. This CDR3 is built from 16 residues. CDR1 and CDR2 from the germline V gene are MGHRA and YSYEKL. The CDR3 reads CASSHLSRTENTEAFF. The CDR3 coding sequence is TGCGCCAGCAGCCACCTCTCAAGGACAGAGAACACTGAAGCTTTCTTT.

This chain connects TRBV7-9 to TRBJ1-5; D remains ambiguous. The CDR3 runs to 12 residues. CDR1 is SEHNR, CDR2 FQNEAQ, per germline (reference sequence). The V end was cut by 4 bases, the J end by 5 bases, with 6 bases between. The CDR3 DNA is TGTGCCAGCAGCTCTAGTGATCAGCCCCAGCATTTT. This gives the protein CASSSSDQPQHF.

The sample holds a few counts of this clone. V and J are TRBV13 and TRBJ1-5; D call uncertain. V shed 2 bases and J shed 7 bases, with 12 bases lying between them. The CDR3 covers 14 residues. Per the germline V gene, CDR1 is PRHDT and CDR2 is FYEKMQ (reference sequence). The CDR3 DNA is TGTGCCAGCAGCTTAAGAGGCGGTTTGCAGCCCCAGCATTTT. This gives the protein CASSLRGGLQPQHF. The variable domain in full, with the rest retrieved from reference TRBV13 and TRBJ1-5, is AAGVIQSPRHLIKEKRETATLKCYPIPRHDTVYWYQQGPGQDPQFLISFYEKMQSDKGSIPDRFSAQQFSDYHSELNMSSLELGDSALYFCASSLRGGLQPQHFGDGTRLSIL.

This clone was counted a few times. The CDR3 DNA reads as TGTGCCAGCAGCCAAGAGTGGGGGGATAATTCACCCCTCCACTTT. Translating it yields CASSQEWGDNSPLHF. The chain employs TRBV3-1 (or the pseudogene TRBV3-2) and TRBJ1-6, with D perhaps matching TRBD1 (5 bases). The CDR3 runs 15 residues. The germline V gene has CDR1 LGHDT and CDR2 YNNKEL (reference sequence). V shed 0 bases and J shed 5 bases, with 8 bases lying between them.

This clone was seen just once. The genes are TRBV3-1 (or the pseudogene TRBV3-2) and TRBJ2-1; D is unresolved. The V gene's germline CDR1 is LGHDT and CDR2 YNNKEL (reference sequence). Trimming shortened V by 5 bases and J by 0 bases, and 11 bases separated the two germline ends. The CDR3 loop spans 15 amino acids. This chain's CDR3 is CASSSILSSYNEQFF. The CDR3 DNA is TGTGCCAGCAGCTCAATCCTGAGCTCCTACAATGAGCAGTTCTTC.